This T cell receptor (beta chain) emerged from a study of T cell responses to AZD1222 COVID-19 vaccine. Sequencing was performed with immunoSEQ multiplex PCR; in TCRdb, only in-frame clones are kept and a portion is missing. Among 98,000 or so clones listed, roughly 86% were seen once. Trimming cost V 1 base and J 2 bases; bases outside gene matches: 15. This CDR3 has 18 residues. The V gene's germline CDR1 is SGHRS and CDR2 YFSETQ. The rearrangement joins TRBV5-1 to TRBJ2-7; TRBD2 agrees at 7 bases. The clonotype was recovered from an adult who received the AZD1222 COVID-19 vaccine. The sample was peripheral blood, taken 28 days after the second AZD1222 dose. The CDR3 loop is CASSLQSGLAATTYEQYF. For the CDR3, the DNA is TGCGCCAGCAGCTTGCAGAGCGGGCTAGCGGCAACGACCTACGAGCAGTACTTC.